Sequencing of this TCR beta chain was carried out in a study of blood T cell repertoires in COVID-19. The ends were cut back, 0 bases at V and 1 base at J, with 12 bases in the middle. Germline-derived CDR1 and CDR2 are LGHDT and YNNKEL (reference sequence). This CDR3 has 16 residues. Measured with immunoSEQ multiplex PCR; TCRdb has only the in-frame clones, and not every one. The data hold more than 45,000 clones, with about 89% observed a single time. This chain links TRBV3-1 (or the pseudogene TRBV3-2) with TRBJ2-5; D remains ambiguous. The sequence was collected from a man in his 60s with active or convalescent COVID-19. The material sequenced was peripheral blood. CDR3 DNA: TGTGCCAGCAGCCAAGATCCGTTTCCGGGCCAAGAGACCCAGTACTTC. Protein: CASSQDPFPGQETQYF.